Following are 13 T cell receptor beta chains from one sample sequenced in a study of blood T cells in healthy people across ages. A second PCR of roughly 6 to 12 cycles used a sample-barcoded 5' primer and a J-beta primer mix. TCRdb used MiXCR to reprocess the 5' RACE reads, holding one entry per CDR3 protein. The sample carries approximately 800,000 distinct CDR3 sequences, roughly 25% recorded once. These data were likewise used in another study, on T cells of mothers and their children.

What was sequenced was blood. The receptors were sampled from a boy younger than 18 in good health.

The genes are TRBV5-5 and TRBJ2-2; 7 bases match TRBD1. In germline, CDR1 is SGHKS, CDR2 YYEKEE (reference sequence). With V trimmed by 2 bases and J by 0 bases, 4 bases remained unmatched. This CDR3 is 16 amino acids long. The DNA for the CDR3 is TGTGCCAGCAGCTTCGGACAGGCGGCGAACACCGGGGAGCTGTTTTTT. Protein sequence: CASSFGQAANTGELFF.

In DNA form, the CDR3 reads TGTGCCAGCAGTTCCCTGGTTTATTCACCCCTCCACTTT. The encoded protein is CASSSLVYSPLHF. The rearrangement uses TRBV27 and TRBJ1-6; no clear D. V was shortened by 4 bases and J by 8 bases, with 9 bases between the two germline ends. CDR1 MNHEY and CDR2 SMNVEV come from the germline V gene (reference sequence). This CDR3 has 13 residues.

V is TRBV6-2 or TRBV6-3 and J is TRBJ2-5; 8 nucleotides line up with TRBD2. From germline, CDR1 is MNHEY and CDR2 SVGEGT. Losses at the gene ends were 5 bases for V and 2 bases for J; bases not matched to a gene: 4. This CDR3 is 14 amino acids long. CDR3 nucleotide sequence: TGTGCCAGCAGTAAGAGCGGGGGACAAGAGACCCAGTACTTC. Translating it yields CASSKSGGQETQYF.

The sample holds a few counts of this clonotype. CDR3 sequence (DNA): TGTGCCAGCTCCACTAGCGGGCCCTACGAGCAGTACTTC. Translated: CASSTSGPYEQYF. The gene calls are TRBV27 and TRBJ2-7; 9 nucleotides agree with TRBD2. The V and J ends lost 8 bases and 2 bases, in that order; junction bases with no gene match: 4. The germline gives CDR1 MNHEY, CDR2 SMNVEV (reference sequence). This CDR3 is 13 amino acids long.

The DNA of the CDR3 is TGCGCCAGCAGGGACCCAGGGGACCGGGCTCTCGCCGGGGAGCTGTTTTTT. As protein: CASRDPGDRALAGELFF. J is TRBJ2-2 and V is TRBV5-1, with TRBD1 as a possible D gene (6 bases). In germline, CDR1 is SGHRS, CDR2 YFSETQ. Trimming cost V 5 bases and J 6 bases, with 23 bases left between them. This CDR3 has 17 amino acids.

This clonotype showed up just a few times. The chain carries TRBV28 and TRBJ1-5; 8 nucleotides align to TRBD1. V was clipped by 3 bases and J by 9 bases; unmatched bases: 13. Per the germline V gene, CDR1 is MDHEN and CDR2 is SYDVKM. The CDR3 is 16 residues long. The CDR3 DNA sequence: TGTGCCAGCAGTTTTCAGGGGGCCCGCCTGAGAGCGCCCCAGCATTTT. Amino acid sequence: CASSFQGARLRAPQHF.

This clonotype was seen more than once but under ten times. The V gene is TRBV28, the J gene TRBJ1-5; unclear D gene. The ends were cut back, 5 bases at V and 7 bases at J, with 18 bases in the middle. Germline CDR1 MDHEN, CDR2 SYDVKM. The CDR3 runs to 15 residues. The CDR3 nucleotides read TGTGCCAGCAGTGGACCCGGGTCGCCTCGCCAGCCCCAGCATTTT. Encoded protein: CASSGPGSPRQPQHF. Full variable domain (remainder filled in from reference TRBV28 and TRBJ1-5): DVKVTQSSRYLVKRTGEKVFLECVQDMDHENMFWYRQDPGLGLRLIYFSYDVKMKEKGDIPEGYSVSREKKERFSLILESASTNQTSMYLCASSGPGSPRQPQHFGDGTRLSIL.

This clonotype has more than one count but fewer than ten. The rearrangement links TRBV20-1 to TRBJ1-4, with a tentative D call TRBD1 (5 bases). The V end was cut by 0 bases, the J end by 7 bases, with 15 bases between. CDR3 length: 15 amino acids. CDR1 and CDR2 (germline): DFQATT, SNEGSKA (reference sequence). CDR3 sequence (DNA): TGCAGTGCTAGAGATGGGGCAGCCTTTGGTGAAAAACTGTTTTTT. It encodes CSARDGAAFGEKLFF.

The sample holds a few counts of this clonotype. The J gene is TRBJ2-5, the V gene TRBV29-1; 8 positions match TRBD1. There are 13 residues in the CDR3. Trimming at V came to 4 bases and at J to 2 bases, leaving 3 bases not matched to a gene. Germline lookup yields CDR1 SQVTM and CDR2 ANQGSEA. DNA for the CDR3: TGCAGCGTTGTCCACAGGGGGCAAGAGACCCAGTACTTC. It encodes CSVVHRGQETQYF.

The V call is TRBV4-3, the J call TRBJ2-1; D is uncertain. In germline, CDR1 is LGHNA, CDR2 YSLEER. This CDR3 contains 13 residues. Trimming removed 0 bases from V and 8 bases from J, with 8 bases in between. The CDR3 bases are TGCGCCAGCAGCCAAGATGTGCGTCATGAGCAGTTCTTC. Translated, it gives CASSQDVRHEQFF.

This clonotype was seen only a few times. The J gene is TRBJ2-7, the V gene TRBV20-1; 7 bases line up with TRBD1. Losses at the gene ends were 3 bases for V and 7 bases for J; bases not matched to a gene: 6. The CDR3 runs 12 residues. Germline V lookup: CDR1 DFQATT, CDR2 SNEGSKA (reference sequence). The CDR3 nucleotides read TGCAGTGCTAGGCAGGGGGTGGGAGAGCAGTACTTC. Protein: CSARQGVGEQYF.

This clonotype was counted at least ten times. The chain's CDR3 is CASSSFRTGGYEQYF. The CDR3 DNA is TGTGCCAGCAGCTCTTTCCGGACAGGGGGCTACGAGCAGTACTTC. This rearrangement joins TRBV5-5 to TRBJ2-7, with TRBD1 matching over 10 bases. The ends lost 3 bases at V and 3 bases at J; junction bases unmatched: 6. Germline loops: CDR1 SGHKS, CDR2 YYEKEE (reference sequence). This CDR3 region has 15 residues.

A few counts support this clonotype. This chain joins TRBV5-4 and TRBJ1-2, with D unresolved. The V gene's germline CDR1 is SGHNT and CDR2 YYREEE (reference sequence). The CDR3 has 14 residues. V was trimmed by 0 bases and J by 8 bases, leaving 14 bases between them. The CDR3 loop is CASSLAGRSGGYTF. CDR3 DNA: TGTGCCAGCAGCTTGGCCGGACGCTCTGGGGGCTACACCTTC.